This T cell receptor (beta chain) was identified during a study of shared clonotypes between healthy human individuals. The wider study: A couple of women and a few men aged 18 to 49 served as donors. Overall study results and limits: Relative to memory subsets, naive subsets generally showed larger estimated richness. Naive CD4 clonotype sharing across a handful of donors was around 5%. Blood was the sole source, and tissue repertoires probably differ.

A note on this clone: Its antigen is unidentified. Other DNA variants within this sample encode the same CDR3.

Produced via immunoSEQ multiplex PCR; TCRdb's table is partial and in-frame only. Of 650,000 to 700,000 clones listed, about 90% are singletons. The CDR3 extends over 15 amino acids. Germline loops: CDR1 LNHNV, CDR2 YYDKDF (reference sequence). The V and J ends lost 0 bases and 1 base respectively, with 7 bases between them. Sample: memory CD8+ T cells from PBMCs. This sample's subset: CD45RO+ cells pooled with CCR7-negative TemRA cells. This chain uses TRBV15 with TRBJ1-3; D gene unclear. The receptor was derived from a man between 18 and 29 years old in good health. Some clones in this sample may be carry-over from other donors' samples. The CDR3 region is CATSRDRGSGNTIYF. The CDR3, as DNA: TGTGCCACCAGCAGAGATCGGGGATCTGGAAACACCATATATTTT.